These 14 T cell receptor beta chains came from one sample sequenced in a study of blood T cell repertoires in COVID-19. Assay used: immunoSEQ multiplex PCR; TCRdb lists only in-frame clones, some missing. The table has 9,500 to 11,000 clones, about nine tenths seen once. The sequenced material came from peripheral blood. The receptors here all came from a human donor in a cohort sampled during active COVID-19.

This rearrangement joins TRBV9 to TRBJ1-1, with 7 bases that match TRBD1. The CDR3 has 15 amino acids. The V and J ends lost 0 bases and 0 bases, in that order; junction bases with no gene match: 2. Germline loops: CDR1 SGDLS, CDR2 YYNGEE. The CDR3 protein is CASSVEGAMNTEAFF. CDR3 sequence (DNA): TGTGCCAGCAGCGTAGAGGGGGCCATGAACACTGAAGCTTTCTTT.

V usage is TRBV30 and J usage is TRBJ1-2, with D possibly being TRBD1 (6 bases). Germline CDR1 is GTSNPN and CDR2 is SVGIG (reference sequence). This CDR3 is 13 amino acids long. Trimming stripped 2 bases from V and 7 bases from J, with 14 bases between. CDR3 sequence (DNA): TGTGCCTGGAGTAGTTTTACAGGGACTGGCTACACCTTC. This translates into CAWSSFTGTGYTF.

This clone showed up just a few times. The chain couples TRBV19 to TRBJ2-3, with 13 bases identical to TRBD2. CDR1 and CDR2 (germline): LNHDA, SQIVND (reference sequence). V dropped 3 bases and J dropped 14; count of bases not matched to a gene: 14. This CDR3 has 16 amino acids. This CDR3 reads CASSMPLLLAGGPLYF. CDR3 coding DNA: TGTGCCAGTAGTATGCCCCTCTTACTAGCGGGGGGGCCATTGTATTTT.

V usage is TRBV27 and J usage is TRBJ2-1; unclear D gene. This CDR3 is built from 13 residues. Trimming stripped 2 bases from V and 14 bases from J, with 16 bases between. Germline V gene data show CDR1 as MNHEY and CDR2 as SMNVEV (reference sequence). The CDR3 region is CASSLGPENIKFF. The CDR3 bases are TGTGCCAGCAGTTTAGGTCCGGAGAATATCAAGTTCTTC.

The chain joins TRBV6-1 to TRBJ2-5; 12 bases are a match to TRBD2. V dropped 3 bases and J dropped 1; count of bases not matched to a gene: 0. Germline-derived CDR1 and CDR2 are MNHNS and SASEGT. This CDR3 is built from 15 residues. The CDR3: CASSETSGGQETQYF. The CDR3 nucleotides are TGTGCCAGCAGTGAGACTAGCGGGGGCCAAGAGACCCAGTACTTC.

This clone was seen a handful of times. The V gene is TRBV5-1, the J gene TRBJ1-1, with D maybe TRBD1 (6 bases). The CDR3 sequence is 13 residues long. Trimming took 4 bases from V and 1 from J, leaving 8 bases between them. Germline CDR1 SGHRS, CDR2 YFSETQ. The CDR3 sequence: CASSRGQNTEAFF. The CDR3 DNA reads as TGCGCCAGCAGCCGGGGACAGAACACTGAAGCTTTCTTT.

This clone was counted once. The chain carries TRBV19 and TRBJ1-1; perhaps TRBD1 as D (5 bases). Germline CDR1 and CDR2: LNHDA and SQIVND (reference sequence). V lost 6 bases, J lost 2 bases, and 10 bases lay in between. The CDR3 is 13 residues long. CDR3 protein: CASRPDRNTEAFF. CDR3 DNA sequence: TGTGCCAGTAGACCTGACAGAAACACTGAAGCTTTCTTT.

The V gene is TRBV5-1, the J gene TRBJ2-1; 9 bases align to TRBD2. This CDR3 is built from 16 residues. Germline values: CDR1 SGHRS, CDR2 YFSETQ. The V and J ends lost 1 base and 4 bases, in that order; junction bases with no gene match: 6. The CDR3: CASSLYAGGRYNEQFF. The CDR3 DNA is TGCGCCAGCAGCTTGTACGCGGGGGGGCGTTACAATGAGCAGTTCTTC.

The chain combines TRBV7-2 with TRBJ2-7; 8 bases agree with TRBD1. There are 13 residues in the CDR3. Germline V CDR1 and CDR2: SGHTA, FQGNSA. J gave up 5 bases and V 4 bases, and 4 bases lay outside the gene matches. CDR3 DNA: TGTGCCAGCAGCTCCCAGACAGGGGACGAGCAGTACTTC. The encoded protein is CASSSQTGDEQYF.

V gene TRBV3-1 (or the pseudogene TRBV3-2) combines with J gene TRBJ2-5, with TRBD2 matching over 7 bases. This CDR3 spans 14 amino acids. Per the germline V gene, CDR1 is LGHDT and CDR2 is YNNKEL (reference sequence). J was trimmed by 5 bases and V by 2 bases; bases with no gene match: 5. For the CDR3, the DNA is TGTGCCAGCAGCCAATTCTCGACTAGCGAGACCCAGTACTTC. As protein: CASSQFSTSETQYF.

The V and J genes are TRBV28 and TRBJ1-2; D is perhaps TRBD1 (6 bases). V gave up 7 bases and J gave up 5 bases, with 23 bases separating them. The germline gives CDR1 MDHEN, CDR2 SYDVKM. CDR3 length: 16 amino acids. The CDR3, as DNA: TGTGCCAGCACCACCGGCCTCTCAGGGCAGGGGTATGGCTACACCTTC. Its protein product is CASTTGLSGQGYGYTF.

The chain uses TRBV7-9 and TRBJ2-1; D gene ambiguous. The V end lost 7 bases, the J end lost 0 bases, and 10 bases lay between the germline ends. The CDR3 runs to 14 residues. The germline CDR1 and CDR2 sequences are SEHNR and FQNEAQ (reference sequence). Here the CDR3 DNA reads TGTGCCAGCAACTGGCGCGGCTCCTACAATGAGCAGTTCTTC. This sequence encodes CASNWRGSYNEQFF.

The chain employs TRBV9 and TRBJ1-4; a possible D gene is TRBD1 (6 bases). Deletions cut 4 bases from V and 2 bases from J, with 12 bases between. This CDR3 has 15 amino acids. Germline V gives CDR1 SGDLS, CDR2 YYNGEE. CDR3 DNA: TGTGCCAGCAGCAGATCAGGGGCGACTAATGAAAAACTGTTTTTT. This encodes CASSRSGATNEKLFF.

The chain joins TRBV3-1 (or the pseudogene TRBV3-2) to TRBJ1-2, with 8 bases lining up with TRBD1. The CDR3 extends over 16 amino acids. The germline gives CDR1 LGHDT, CDR2 YNNKEL (reference sequence). With 2 bases clipped from V and 6 bases from J, the junction kept 11 bases outside the gene matches. The DNA for the CDR3 is TGTGCCAGCAGCCAACAAGGACAGGGTGGTTGGGATGGCTACACCTTC. Its protein is CASSQQGQGGWDGYTF.